Reported below is one TCR beta chain. Its antigen is still unknown. A read error is possible here, since a much larger clone lies one base away. From germline, CDR1 is MDHEN and CDR2 SYDVKM. The CDR3 length is 15 residues. These data come from a study of T cell repertoires in cytomegalovirus infection. Overall study: Carrying CMV and the relevant HLA type showed in public TCR beta signatures. Points from the study as a whole: Summed frequency of shared TCR beta families picked out CMV carriers who also had the relevant HLA. The ex vivo response was dominated by HLA-C-restricted CMV-specific TCR beta clonotypes.

TCRdb ran MiXCR on the reads and lists one entry per CDR3 protein. The repertoire has roughly 150,000 distinct CDR3 sequences, 20% to 30% of them found once; the top ten carry about 10%. This sequence was found in a human donor in good health (CMV status not recorded). Some clones in this sample may be carry-over from other donors' samples. This chain uses TRBV28 with TRBJ2-7, with 8 bases that match TRBD1. The sequenced material came from PBMCs. CDR3 nucleotide sequence: TGTGCCAGCAGTTTCTCAGCCGGGACAGGCTACCAGCAGTACTTC. Translation gives CASSFSAGTGYQQYF.